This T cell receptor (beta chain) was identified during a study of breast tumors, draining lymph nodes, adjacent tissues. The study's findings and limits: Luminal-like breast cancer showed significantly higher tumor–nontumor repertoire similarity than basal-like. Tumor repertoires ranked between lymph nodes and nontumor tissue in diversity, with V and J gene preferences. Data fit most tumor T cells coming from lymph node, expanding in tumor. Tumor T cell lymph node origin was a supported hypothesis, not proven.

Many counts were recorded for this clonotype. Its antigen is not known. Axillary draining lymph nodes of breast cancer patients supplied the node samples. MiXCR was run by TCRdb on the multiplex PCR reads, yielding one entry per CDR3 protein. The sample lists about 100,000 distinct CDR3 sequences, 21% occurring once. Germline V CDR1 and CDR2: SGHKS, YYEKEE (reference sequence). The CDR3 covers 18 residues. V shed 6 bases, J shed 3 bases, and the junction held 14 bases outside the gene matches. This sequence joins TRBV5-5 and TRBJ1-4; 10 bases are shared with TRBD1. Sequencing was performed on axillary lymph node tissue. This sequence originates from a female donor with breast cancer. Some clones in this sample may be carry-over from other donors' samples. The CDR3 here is CASTRVGDRGSANEKLFF. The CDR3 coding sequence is TGTGCCAGCACCCGGGTGGGGGACAGGGGTTCGGCTAATGAAAAACTGTTTTTT.